This T cell receptor (beta chain) was captured in a study of CD8+CD57+ T cells in acquired aplastic anemia. About the study: Sorted CD4+ and CD8+ cells gave a mean 3.2 ug DNA, range roughly 0.19 to 30 ug. Study findings and constraints: It was found that approximately 29 CD8+ CDR3 sequences were shared between patients and controls.

Genomic DNA templated the TCR beta VDJ and CDR3 profiling. TCRdb reanalysed the reads using MiXCR and keeps one entry per CDR3 protein. Among 150,000 to 200,000 distinct CDR3 sequences, 64% were seen once, and the ten largest hold 46%. The CDR3 totals 13 residues. Trimming removed 1 base from V and 12 bases from J, with 15 bases in between. Germline-derived CDR1 and CDR2 are GTSNPN and SVGIG (reference sequence). Notes on this clonotype: The antigen is undetermined.

The origin of this receptor is a human donor with severe aplastic anemia or a healthy control (not recorded which). Material: sorted CD4+, CD8+, or CD8+CD57+ T cells (not recorded which) from PBMCs. V gene TRBV30 combines with J gene TRBJ1-4; no definite D call. CDR3 DNA sequence: TGTGCCTGGAGTGCACGACAAGAGAAAGAACTGTTTTTT. Protein product: CAWSARQEKELFF.